This T cell receptor beta chain was sequenced in a study of cytotoxic CD8 clonotypes in ibrutinib-treated CLL. Turning to the study itself: The study included 11 relapsed/refractory and around 16 treatment-naive patients; 17 to 18 had IGHV unmutated disease. Response material was collected after a median approximately 11 months of treatment, range 6 to 36. Study conclusions and caveats: Sustained-remission and progressing patients' sampling times differed.

As to this clone: Its antigen is not identified.

Trimming removed 0 bases from V and 0 bases from J; junction bases left unmatched: 12. The germline gives CDR1 WNHNN, CDR2 SYGVQD (reference sequence). This CDR3 is 19 amino acids long. Profiling relied on immunoSEQ multiplex PCR, and the TCRdb table lists in-frame clones only, not all of them. The data contain around 130,000 clones, under 90% of them singletons. Roughly 2 micrograms of genomic DNA, which was extracted from cryopreserved PBMCs, served as the material used for the TCR beta libraries. The sample consisted of PBMCs, taken after 24 months of ibrutinib treatment. This clonotype was obtained from a human donor with chronic lymphocytic leukemia. The chain employs TRBV10-1 and TRBJ1-1, with 8 bases aligning to TRBD1. CDR3 nucleotide sequence: TGCGCCAGCAGTGAGTCCATAGGGACAGGCAGTTTTATGAACACTGAAGCTTTCTTT. This translates into CASSESIGTGSFMNTEAFF.